A single sample gave rise to the 20 T cell receptor beta chains below, sequenced in a study of sequential checkpoint blockade in melanoma. Repertoires were generated with immunoSEQ multiplex PCR, while TCRdb's copy carries only in-frame clones and drops some. In the table there are 3,500 to 4,500 clones, 50% to 60% of which are singletons. Treatment given: randomized to nivolumab then ipilimumab (arm A) or the reverse (arm B). Sample: CD8+ T cells sorted from blood (inferred from file names), taken from a patient given nivolumab and ipilimumab in sequence. These receptors were obtained from a human donor with melanoma.

The V and J genes are TRBV27 and TRBJ2-7; 7 nucleotides agree with TRBD2. Germline loops: CDR1 MNHEY, CDR2 SMNVEV (reference sequence). V was pared by 3 bases and J by 5 bases, with 7 bases of the junction left unmatched. The CDR3 is 14 residues long. CDR3 sequence reads: CASSFRGGRNEQYF. The CDR3 DNA sequence: TGTGCCAGCAGTTTTCGGGGAGGGAGGAACGAGCAGTACTTC.

V gene TRBV30 combines with J gene TRBJ1-1; D is undetermined. The CDR3 covers 13 residues. Germline lookup yields CDR1 GTSNPN and CDR2 SVGIG (reference sequence). V was pared by 2 bases and J by 4 bases, with 11 bases between. CDR3 DNA sequence: TGTGCCTGGAGTAGGTTTTCGGGCACTGAAGCTTTCTTT. Its translation is CAWSRFSGTEAFF.

The chain recombines TRBV28 with TRBJ2-7; TRBD2 matches at 13 bases. CDR1 and CDR2 from the germline V gene are MDHEN and SYDVKM. The CDR3 totals 14 residues. V shed 9 bases and J 1 base; nucleotides not matched to a gene: 3. This CDR3 reads CASGLAGASYEQYF. The CDR3 DNA is TGTGCCAGTGGACTAGCGGGAGCTTCCTACGAGCAGTACTTC.

The genes are TRBV6-4 and TRBJ2-1; possible D gene TRBD2, 7 bases. Germline V lookup: CDR1 MRHNA, CDR2 SNTAGT. Deletions cut 8 bases from V and 6 bases from J, with 20 bases between. The CDR3 runs 15 residues. The CDR3 protein is CASSSGGEGGNEQFF. For the CDR3, the DNA is TGTGCCAGCTCCTCGGGGGGAGAGGGGGGCAATGAGCAGTTCTTC.

The chain recombines TRBV19 with TRBJ1-1; unclear D gene. This CDR3 spans 16 amino acids. CDR1 and CDR2 from the germline V gene are LNHDA and SQIVND (reference sequence). Trimming pared 5 bases from V and 3 bases from J, leaving 19 bases between. This CDR3 is CASSPRLTVIHTEAFF. CDR3 bases: TGTGCCAGTAGTCCTCGATTAACAGTAATCCACACTGAAGCTTTCTTT.

This chain links TRBV28 with TRBJ2-2; maybe TRBD2 (6 bases). Deletions cut 6 bases from V and 6 bases from J, with 11 bases between. CDR3 length: 13 residues. Germline loops: CDR1 MDHEN, CDR2 SYDVKM. CDR3 bases: TGTGCCAGCAGCCATAGGGAGGCCGGGGAGCTGTTTTTT. This gives the protein CASSHREAGELFF.

The chain uses TRBV27 and TRBJ2-7, with 9 positions matching TRBD2. The CDR3 extends over 16 amino acids. Germline V gene data show CDR1 as MNHEY and CDR2 as SMNVEV (reference sequence). The V gene end was trimmed by 5 bases and the J gene end by 0 bases; junction bases not matched to a gene: 8. CDR3 sequence: CASSPSSGEISYEQYF. In DNA form, the CDR3 reads TGTGCCAGCAGTCCGTCTAGCGGGGAGATCTCCTACGAGCAGTACTTC.

By proportion, this clone is medium-sized. The rearrangement uses TRBV13 and TRBJ1-2, with 10 bases that match TRBD1. The germline gives CDR1 PRHDT, CDR2 FYEKMQ (reference sequence). The CDR3 is 15 residues long. Losses at the gene ends were 3 bases for V and 3 bases for J; bases not matched to a gene: 4. The CDR3 here is CASSFDRGRDYGYTF. The CDR3 nucleotides read TGTGCCAGCAGCTTCGACAGGGGGCGCGACTATGGCTACACCTTC.

The V and J genes are TRBV4-1 and TRBJ2-1, with D perhaps TRBD2 (5 bases). CDR1 and CDR2 (germline): MGHRA, YSYEKL. The CDR3 has 16 amino acids. V lost 4 bases and J 3 bases, leaving 16 bases between the germline ends. The CDR3 region is CASSPTSGAYYNEQFF. The DNA of the CDR3 is TGCGCCAGCAGCCCCACGAGCGGTGCCTACTACAATGAGCAGTTCTTC.

V gene TRBV9 combines with J gene TRBJ2-1, with a weak D call TRBD1 (5 bases). Between the trimmed V and J ends, which lost 2 bases and 0 bases, there was a span of 12 bases. Germline V CDR1 and CDR2: SGDLS, YYNGEE. The CDR3 is 16 residues long. DNA of the CDR3: TGTGCCAGCAGCGTGGGGCAGTCAAGCTCCTACAATGAGCAGTTCTTC. It encodes CASSVGQSSSYNEQFF.

The chain uses TRBV4-2 and TRBJ2-1; D is perhaps TRBD2 (6 bases). CDR1 is LGHNA, CDR2 YNFKEQ, per germline. The CDR3 is 16 residues long. V shed 0 bases and J shed 8 bases, with 17 bases lying between them. The CDR3 DNA is TGTGCCAGCAGCCAAGAGGACGGAGGGCCCCCTGATGAGCAGTTCTTC. It encodes CASSQEDGGPPDEQFF.

The rearrangement joins TRBV19 to TRBJ2-7; a weak D match, TRBD2 (5 bases). Germline V gene lookup returns CDR1 LNHDA and CDR2 SQIVND (reference sequence). V was trimmed by 3 bases and J by 2 bases, leaving 8 bases between them. CDR3 length equals 13 residues. The chain's CDR3 is CASSIAGPYEQYF. The CDR3 nucleotides read TGTGCCAGTAGTATCGCGGGCCCCTACGAGCAGTACTTC.

The CDR3 loop reads CSVEDSYTGELFF. CDR3 DNA sequence: TGCAGCGTGGAGGACAGTTACACCGGGGAGCTGTTTTTT. This sequence joins TRBV29-1 and TRBJ2-2; perhaps TRBD1 as D (6 bases). The germline V gene encodes CDR1 SQVTM and CDR2 ANQGSEA. The CDR3 has 13 amino acids. The germline V and J ends were trimmed by 6 bases and 3 bases, with 11 bases remaining between them.

Turning to this clone: A far larger clone is one base from this, pointing to a likely read error. Other DNA sequences in this sample translate to the same CDR3. The chain carries TRBV4-3 and TRBJ2-1, with D unclear. Germline loops: CDR1 LGHNA, CDR2 YSLEER. Trimming took off 0 bases at V and 7 bases at J, with 13 bases between the two ends. This CDR3 comprises 15 residues. The CDR3 region is CASSQDKRDTNEQFF. CDR3 coding DNA: TGCGCCAGCAGCCAAGATAAGAGAGACACAAATGAGCAGTTCTTC.

This clone came up a few times. This chain connects TRBV6-4 to TRBJ2-1, with D maybe TRBD1 (5 bases). V was cut by 0 bases and J by 8 bases, with 11 bases left in between. This CDR3 is 14 amino acids long. Germline CDR1 is MRHNA and CDR2 is SNTAGT. This CDR3 reads CASSDSQGGYEQFF. The CDR3 DNA reads TGTGCCAGCAGTGACTCCCAGGGTGGGTATGAGCAGTTCTTC.

V and J are TRBV29-1 and TRBJ2-1; 15 nucleotides agree with TRBD2. Looked up from germline, CDR1 is SQVTM and CDR2 is ANQGSEA. The CDR3 covers 16 residues. The V segment lost 1 base and the J segment 5 bases; nucleotides outside the gene matches: 3. In DNA, the CDR3 is TGCAGCGTTGAAGGGACTAGCGGGAGGGGTAACAATGAGCAGTTCTTC. It specifies CSVEGTSGRGNNEQFF.

The chain is built from TRBV6-1 and TRBJ2-7, with D tentatively TRBD1 (6 bases). Germline assignment: CDR1 MNHNS and CDR2 SASEGT. Trimming shortened V by 6 bases and J by 0 bases, and 9 bases separated the two germline ends. The CDR3 has 13 amino acids. In nucleotides, the CDR3 is TGTGCCAGCAGGGACAGCCTCTCCTACGAGCAGTACTTC. Translated, it gives CASRDSLSYEQYF.

In this sample, this clone turned up a few times. The V gene is TRBV7-6, the J gene TRBJ2-7, with D possibly TRBD2 on 7 matching bases. The V gene's germline CDR1 is SGHVS and CDR2 FNYEAQ. Trimming removed 0 bases from V and 4 bases from J, with 16 bases in between. This CDR3 is built from 16 residues. CDR3: CASSLAGGAIQYEQYF. The CDR3 region has the DNA TGTGCCAGCAGCTTAGCGGGGGGGGCGATCCAGTACGAGCAGTACTTC. Looking up the rest from reference TRBV7-6 and TRBJ2-7 gives the full variable domain: GAGVSQSPRYKVTKRGQDVALRCDPISGHVSLYWYRQALGQGPEFLTYFNYEAQQDKSGLPNDRFSAERPEGSISTLTIQRTEQRDSAMYRCASSLAGGAIQYEQYFGPGTRLTVT.

This clone was recorded only once. This rearrangement joins TRBV15 to TRBJ1-2; the D is unclear. V shed 0 bases and J shed 4 bases, with 12 bases lying between them. The CDR3 has 15 amino acids. Per germline, CDR1 LNHNV and CDR2 YYDKDF (reference sequence). The CDR3 region is CATSREKGAGYGYTF. DNA for the CDR3: TGTGCCACCAGCAGAGAGAAGGGCGCGGGCTATGGCTACACCTTC.

The CDR3 region is CASSVPIRTAHSNQPQHF. The CDR3 region has the DNA TGTGCCAGCAGTGTACCCATAAGGACAGCCCATAGCAATCAGCCCCAGCATTTT. The rearrangement joins TRBV28 to TRBJ1-5, with D possibly TRBD1 on 6 matching bases. The CDR3 has 18 residues. V dropped 5 bases and J dropped 0 bases, with 20 bases sitting between them. The germline CDR1 and CDR2 sequences are MDHEN and SYDVKM.